These 10 T cell receptor beta chains were all obtained from the same sample, sequenced in a study of blood T cell repertoires in COVID-19. TCRdb keeps only in-frame clones here, not all; method: immunoSEQ multiplex PCR. The data contain about 89,000 clones, 75% to 80% of them singletons. The sequencing sample was made of peripheral blood. All receptors derive from a man in his sixties or seventies with COVID-19, enrolled during active disease.

This clone has just a few counts. J is TRBJ1-4 and V is TRBV11-3; 9 bases map to TRBD1. Germline V gives CDR1 SGHNT, CDR2 YENEEA. The V and J ends lost 5 bases and 7 bases, in that order; junction bases with no gene match: 5. The CDR3 consists of 14 residues. The CDR3 loop reads CASSLDRGSEKLFF. CDR3 coding DNA: TGTGCCAGCAGCCTGGACAGGGGAAGTGAAAAACTGTTTTTT.

This clone came up once. The chain employs TRBV4-1 and TRBJ2-1, with TRBD2 matching over 12 bases. This CDR3 is 19 amino acids long. Per the germline V gene, CDR1 is MGHRA and CDR2 is YSYEKL. The V gene end was trimmed by 6 bases and the J gene end by 0 bases; junction bases not matched to a gene: 12. As DNA, the CDR3 is TGCGCCAGCAGTCCCCGGGCACTAGCGGGAGGTCCCTCCTACAATGAGCAGTTCTTC. This gives the protein CASSPRALAGGPSYNEQFF.

This chain connects TRBV5-6 to TRBJ1-2; 7 bases are shared with TRBD1. CDR3 size: 14 residues. Germline trimming cut 0 bases from V and 4 bases from J; bases unmatched to any gene: 3. The V gene's germline CDR1 is SGHDT and CDR2 YYEEEE. The CDR3 DNA sequence: TGTGCCAGCAGCTTGGGACAGGGTGTCTATGGCTACACCTTC. Its translation is CASSLGQGVYGYTF. The full variable domain, its missing parts supplied by reference TRBV5-6 and TRBJ1-2, is DAGVTQSPTHLIKTRGQQVTLRCSPKSGHDTVSWYQQALGQGPQFIFQYYEEEERQRGNFPDRFSGHQFPNYSSELNVNALLLGDSALYLCASSLGQGVYGYTFGSGTRLTVV.

The chain recombines TRBV24-1 with TRBJ1-2; 7 bases are shared with TRBD1. V dropped 2 bases and J dropped 5; count of bases not matched to a gene: 4. There are 14 residues in the CDR3. Looked up from germline, CDR1 is KGHDR and CDR2 is SFDVKD. Here the CDR3 reads CATSDSGTAYGYTF. CDR3 DNA sequence: TGTGCCACCAGTGATTCAGGGACAGCATATGGCTACACCTTC.

The rearrangement uses TRBV5-4 and TRBJ1-2; D is unclear. V was shortened by 0 bases and J by 1 base, with 13 bases between the two germline ends. Germline values: CDR1 SGHNT, CDR2 YYREEE (reference sequence). The CDR3 consists of 16 residues. This CDR3 is CASSLEAGSFNYGYTF. The CDR3 DNA follows: TGTGCCAGCAGCTTGGAGGCGGGCAGCTTTAACTATGGCTACACCTTC. Filled out from reference TRBV5-4 and TRBJ1-2, the complete variable domain reads ETGVTQSPTHLIKTRGQQVTLRCSSQSGHNTVSWYQQALGQGPQFIFQYYREEENGRGNFPPRFSGLQFPNYSSELNVNALELDDSALYLCASSLEAGSFNYGYTFGSGTRLTVV.

The V call is TRBV3-1 (or the pseudogene TRBV3-2), the J call TRBJ2-3; 7 bases match TRBD2. Germline CDR1 LGHDT, CDR2 YNNKEL (reference sequence). The CDR3 totals 17 residues. V was clipped by 0 bases and J by 2 bases; unmatched bases: 8. CDR3 in amino acids: CASSQDSSGLSTDTQYF. The CDR3 DNA reads TGTGCCAGCAGCCAAGACTCTAGCGGTCTATCCACAGATACGCAGTATTTT.

This clone is a singleton in its sample. This chain joins TRBV6-6 and TRBJ2-3; perhaps TRBD2 as D (6 bases). CDR1 is MNHNY and CDR2 is SVGAGI in the germline V gene (reference sequence). This CDR3 has 16 amino acids. V shed 6 bases and J shed 1 base, with 17 bases lying between them. In DNA, the CDR3 is TGTGCCAGCAGACCCTCGGGACTCGTCGGCACAGATACGCAGTATTTT. This sequence encodes CASRPSGLVGTDTQYF.

The chain couples TRBV5-1 to TRBJ2-1; 7 bases map to TRBD1. Germline V gene lookup returns CDR1 SGHRS and CDR2 YFSETQ. This CDR3 contains 15 residues. After removal of 4 bases from V and 8 bases from J, the junction contained 12 bases not matched to a gene. The CDR3 sequence is CASSRDGRGGDEQFF. For the CDR3, the DNA is TGCGCCAGCAGCAGGGACGGCCGAGGGGGCGATGAGCAGTTCTTC.

The chain carries TRBV5-5 and TRBJ2-3, with TRBD2 matching 10 bases. V lost 0 bases to trimming and J lost 5 bases; unmatched junction nucleotides: 6. The CDR3 runs to 16 residues. Germline V gene lookup returns CDR1 SGHKS and CDR2 YYEKEE (reference sequence). CDR3 in amino acids: CASSLASGGWEDTQYF. The DNA of the CDR3 is TGTGCCAGCAGCTTGGCTAGCGGGGGATGGGAAGATACGCAGTATTTT.

J is TRBJ2-7 and V is TRBV30; 11 bases align to TRBD1. Germline values: CDR1 GTSNPN, CDR2 SVGIG (reference sequence). The CDR3 is made up of 12 amino acids. The V and J ends lost 4 bases and 9 bases, in that order; junction bases with no gene match: 5. The CDR3 nucleotides are TGTGCCTGGACTGGGACAGGGGGTTCGCAGTACTTC. Translation gives CAWTGTGGSQYF.